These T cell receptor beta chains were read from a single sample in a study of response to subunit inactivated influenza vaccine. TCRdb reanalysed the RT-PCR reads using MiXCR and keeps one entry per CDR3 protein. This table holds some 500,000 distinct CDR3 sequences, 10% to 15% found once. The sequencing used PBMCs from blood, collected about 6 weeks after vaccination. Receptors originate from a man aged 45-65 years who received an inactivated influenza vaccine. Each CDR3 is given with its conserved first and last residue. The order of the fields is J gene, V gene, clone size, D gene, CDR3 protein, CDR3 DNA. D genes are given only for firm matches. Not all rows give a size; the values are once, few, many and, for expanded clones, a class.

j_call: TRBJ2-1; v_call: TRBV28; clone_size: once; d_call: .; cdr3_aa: CASSLQGFLDEQFF; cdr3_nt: TGTGCCAGCAGTTTACAGGGGTTCTTGGACGAGCAGTTCTTC
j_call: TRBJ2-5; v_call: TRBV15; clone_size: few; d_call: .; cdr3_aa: CATSRVSRVETQYF; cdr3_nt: TGTGCCACCAGCAGAGTTTCGAGGGTGGAGACCCAGTACTTC
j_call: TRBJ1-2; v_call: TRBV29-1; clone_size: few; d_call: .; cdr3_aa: CSVAGDNPNYGYTF; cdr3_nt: TGCAGCGTCGCAGGGGACAACCCTAACTATGGCTACACCTTC
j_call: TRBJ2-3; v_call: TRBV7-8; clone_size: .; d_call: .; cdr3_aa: CASSGTRGGRAPDTQYF; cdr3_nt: TGTGCCAGCAGCGGAACGAGGGGGGGCAGGGCGCCCGATACGCAGTATTTT
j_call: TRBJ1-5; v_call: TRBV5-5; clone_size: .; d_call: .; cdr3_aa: CASSLASSGGAQPQHF; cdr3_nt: TGTGCCAGCAGCTTGGCGTCGTCTGGAGGGGCTCAGCCCCAGCATTTT
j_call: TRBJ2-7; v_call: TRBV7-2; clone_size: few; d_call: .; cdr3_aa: CASSSRDASYEQYF; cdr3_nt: TGTGCCAGCAGCTCCCGGGACGCGTCCTACGAGCAGTACTTC
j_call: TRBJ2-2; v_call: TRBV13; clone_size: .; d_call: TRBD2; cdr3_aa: CASSLGVPAGGFPGELFF; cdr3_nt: TGTGCCAGCAGCTTAGGAGTTCCGGCGGGAGGTTTTCCCGGGGAGCTGTTTTTT
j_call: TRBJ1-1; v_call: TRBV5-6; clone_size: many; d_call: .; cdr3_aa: CASSLVIQGNTEAFF; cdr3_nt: TGTGCCAGCAGCTTGGTGATCCAGGGGAACACTGAAGCTTTCTTT
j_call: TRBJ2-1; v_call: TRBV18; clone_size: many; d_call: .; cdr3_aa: CASSPELKDGNEQFF; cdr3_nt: TGTGCCAGCTCACCAGAACTAAAGGACGGCAATGAGCAGTTCTTC
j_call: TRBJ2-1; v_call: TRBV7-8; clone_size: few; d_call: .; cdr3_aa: CASSIAVHNEQFF; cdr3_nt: TGTGCCAGCAGTATAGCGGTCCACAATGAGCAGTTCTTC
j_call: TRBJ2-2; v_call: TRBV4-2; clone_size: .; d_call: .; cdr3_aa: CASSQSVNTGELFF; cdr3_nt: TGTGCCAGCAGCCAGTCTGTGAACACCGGGGAGCTGTTTTTT
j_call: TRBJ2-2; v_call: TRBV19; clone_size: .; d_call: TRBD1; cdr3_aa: CASSSRTGLGTGELFF; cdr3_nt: TGTGCCAGTAGTTCCCGGACAGGGCTGGGCACCGGGGAGCTGTTTTTT
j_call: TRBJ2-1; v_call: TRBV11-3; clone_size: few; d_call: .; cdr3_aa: CASSAVGNEQFF; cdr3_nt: TGTGCCAGCAGCGCGGTGGGCAATGAGCAGTTCTTC
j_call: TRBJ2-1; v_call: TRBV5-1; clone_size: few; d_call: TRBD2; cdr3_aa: CASSFNLAGEQFF; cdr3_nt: TGCGCCAGCAGCTTCAACCTAGCGGGGGAGCAGTTCTTC
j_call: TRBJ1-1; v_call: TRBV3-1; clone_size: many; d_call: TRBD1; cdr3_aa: CASSQAGGTEAFF; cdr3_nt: TGTGCCAGCAGCCAAGCAGGGGGCACTGAAGCTTTCTTT
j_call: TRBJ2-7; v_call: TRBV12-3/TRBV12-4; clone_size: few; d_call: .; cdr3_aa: CASSLPASSYEQYF; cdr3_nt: TGTGCCAGCAGTTTGCCTGCAAGCTCCTACGAGCAGTACTTC
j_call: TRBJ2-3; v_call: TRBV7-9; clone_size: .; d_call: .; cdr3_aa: CASTQGDSSTDTQYF; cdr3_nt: TGTGCCAGCACGCAGGGTGACTCTAGCACAGATACGCAGTATTTT
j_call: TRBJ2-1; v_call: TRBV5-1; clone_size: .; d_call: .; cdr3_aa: CASSNVNSNNEQFF; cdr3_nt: TGCGCCAGCAGCAATGTCAACAGCAACAATGAGCAGTTCTTC
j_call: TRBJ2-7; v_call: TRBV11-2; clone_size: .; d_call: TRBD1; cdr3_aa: CASSLEALGTGSSYEQYF; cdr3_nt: TGTGCCAGCAGCTTAGAAGCGTTGGGGACAGGGAGCTCCTACGAGCAGTACTTC
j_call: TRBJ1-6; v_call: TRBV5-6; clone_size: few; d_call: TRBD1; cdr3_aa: CASRIRQGYNSPLHF; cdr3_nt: TGTGCCAGCAGGATACGACAGGGCTATAATTCACCCCTCCACTTT
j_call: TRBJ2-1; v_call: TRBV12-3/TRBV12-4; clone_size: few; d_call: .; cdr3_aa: CASSFGLRHEQFF; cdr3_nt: TGTGCCAGCAGTTTCGGATTAAGGCATGAGCAGTTCTTC
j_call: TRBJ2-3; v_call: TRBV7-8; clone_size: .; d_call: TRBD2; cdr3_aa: CASSRSGTGTSGLTDTQYF; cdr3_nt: TGTGCCAGCAGTCGATCTGGGACCGGGACTAGCGGACTCACAGATACGCAGTATTTT
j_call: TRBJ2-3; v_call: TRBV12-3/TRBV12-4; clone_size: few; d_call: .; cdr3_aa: CASSSGGRDTQYF; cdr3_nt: TGTGCCAGCAGTTCCGGGGGGCGTGATACGCAGTATTTT
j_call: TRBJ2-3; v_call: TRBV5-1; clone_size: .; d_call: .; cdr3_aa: CANSLFTEADTQYF; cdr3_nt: TGCGCCAACAGCTTATTTACAGAGGCAGATACGCAGTATTTT
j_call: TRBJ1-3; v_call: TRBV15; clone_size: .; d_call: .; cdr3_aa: CATREASGNTIYF; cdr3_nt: TGTGCCACCAGAGAGGCCTCTGGAAACACCATATATTTT
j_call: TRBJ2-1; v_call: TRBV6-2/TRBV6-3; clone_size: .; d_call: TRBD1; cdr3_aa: CASSPYRGSHYNEQFF; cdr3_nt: TGTGCCAGCAGTCCCTACAGGGGGTCTCATTACAATGAGCAGTTCTTC